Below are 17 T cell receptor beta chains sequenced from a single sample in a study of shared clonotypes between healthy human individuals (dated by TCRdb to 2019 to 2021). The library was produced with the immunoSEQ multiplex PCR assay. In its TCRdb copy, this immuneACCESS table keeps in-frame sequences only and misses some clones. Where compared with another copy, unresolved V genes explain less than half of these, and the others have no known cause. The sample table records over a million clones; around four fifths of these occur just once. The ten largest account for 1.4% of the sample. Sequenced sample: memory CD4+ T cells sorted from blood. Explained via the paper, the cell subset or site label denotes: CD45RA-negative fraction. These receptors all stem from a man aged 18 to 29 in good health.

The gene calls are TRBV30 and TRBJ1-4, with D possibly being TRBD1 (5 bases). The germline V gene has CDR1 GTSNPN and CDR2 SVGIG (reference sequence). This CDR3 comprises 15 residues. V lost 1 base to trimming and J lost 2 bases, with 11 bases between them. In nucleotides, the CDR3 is TGTGCCTGGAGTGCGGGGCGCGGGACTAATGAAAAACTGTTTTTT. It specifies CAWSAGRGTNEKLFF. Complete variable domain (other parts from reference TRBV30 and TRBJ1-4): SQTIHQWPATLVQPVGSPLSLECTVEGTSNPNLYWYRQAAGRGLQLLFYSVGIGQISSEVPQNLSASRPQDRQFILSSKKLLLSDSGFYLCAWSAGRGTNEKLFFGSGTQLSVL.

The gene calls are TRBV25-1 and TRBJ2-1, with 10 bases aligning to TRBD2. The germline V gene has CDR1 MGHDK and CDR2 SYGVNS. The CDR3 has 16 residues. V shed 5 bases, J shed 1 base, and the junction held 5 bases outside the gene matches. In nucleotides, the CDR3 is TGTGCCAGCAGTAAAAAGCGGGGGGGATCCTACAATGAGCAGTTCTTC. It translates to CASSKKRGGSYNEQFF.

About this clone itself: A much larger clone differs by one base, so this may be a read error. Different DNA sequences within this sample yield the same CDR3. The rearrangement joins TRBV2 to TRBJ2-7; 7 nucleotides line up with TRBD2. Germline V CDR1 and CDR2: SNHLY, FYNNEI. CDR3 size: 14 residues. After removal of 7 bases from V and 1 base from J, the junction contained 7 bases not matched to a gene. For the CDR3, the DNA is TGTGCCAGCAAAGGACGGGGGGAATCCTACGAGCAGTACTTC. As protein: CASKGRGESYEQYF.

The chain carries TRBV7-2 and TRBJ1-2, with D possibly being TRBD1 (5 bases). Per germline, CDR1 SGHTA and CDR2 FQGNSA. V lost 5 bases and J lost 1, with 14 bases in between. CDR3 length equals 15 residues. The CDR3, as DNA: TGTGCCAGCAGCAACCGGGACGGACTTAACTATGGCTACACCTTC. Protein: CASSNRDGLNYGYTF. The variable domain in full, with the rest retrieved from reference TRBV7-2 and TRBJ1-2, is GAGVSQSPSNKVTEKGKDVELRCDPISGHTALYWYRQSLGQGLEFLIYFQGNSAPDKSGLPSDRFSAERTGGSVSTLTIQRTQQEDSAVYLCASSNRDGLNYGYTFGSGTRLTVV.

CDR3 loop: CASSLKGSTYEQYF. In nucleotides, the CDR3 is TGTGCCAGCAGTTTAAAGGGTTCAACCTACGAGCAGTACTTC. The V call is TRBV27, the J call TRBJ2-7, with D unclear. The CDR3 runs 14 residues. Trimming cost V 2 bases and J 2 bases, with 10 bases left between them. Germline V CDR1 and CDR2: MNHEY, SMNVEV (reference sequence).

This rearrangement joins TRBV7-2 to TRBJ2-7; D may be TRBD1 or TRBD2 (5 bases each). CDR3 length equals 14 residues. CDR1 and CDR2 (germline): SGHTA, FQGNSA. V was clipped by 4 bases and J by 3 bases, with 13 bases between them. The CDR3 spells CASSSDWGGYEQYF. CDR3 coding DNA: TGTGCCAGCAGCTCGGACTGGGGCGGCTACGAGCAGTACTTC. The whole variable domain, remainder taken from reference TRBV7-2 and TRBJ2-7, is GAGVSQSPSNKVTEKGKDVELRCDPISGHTALYWYRQSLGQGLEFLIYFQGNSAPDKSGLPSDRFSAERTGGSVSTLTIQRTQQEDSAVYLCASSSDWGGYEQYFGPGTRLTVT.

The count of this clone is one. The CDR3 DNA is TGTGCCACCAGCAGAGCAACAGGGGGTGAGCAGTTCTTC. It specifies CATSRATGGEQFF. The chain joins TRBV15 to TRBJ2-1, with 8 positions matching TRBD1. Losses at the gene ends were 1 base for V and 9 bases for J; bases not matched to a gene: 2. This CDR3 comprises 13 residues. The germline V gene encodes CDR1 LNHNV and CDR2 YYDKDF (reference sequence).

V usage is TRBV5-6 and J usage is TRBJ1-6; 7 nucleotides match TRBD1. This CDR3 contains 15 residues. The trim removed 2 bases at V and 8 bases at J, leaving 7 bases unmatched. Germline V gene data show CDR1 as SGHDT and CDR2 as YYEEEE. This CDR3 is CASSFTDREYSPLHF. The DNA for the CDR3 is TGTGCCAGCAGCTTTACCGACAGGGAATATTCACCCCTCCACTTT.

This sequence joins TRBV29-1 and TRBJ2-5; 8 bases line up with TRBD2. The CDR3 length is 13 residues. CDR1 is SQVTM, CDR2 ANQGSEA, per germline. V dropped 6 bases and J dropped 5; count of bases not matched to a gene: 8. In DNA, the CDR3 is TGCAGCGTGGATAGCGGGAATCGGGAGACCCAGTACTTC. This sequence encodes CSVDSGNRETQYF.

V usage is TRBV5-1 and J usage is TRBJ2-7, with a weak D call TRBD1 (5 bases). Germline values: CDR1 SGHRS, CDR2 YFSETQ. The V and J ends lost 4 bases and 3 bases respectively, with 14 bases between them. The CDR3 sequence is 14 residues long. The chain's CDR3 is CASSPDGQGYEQYF. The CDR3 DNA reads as TGCGCCAGCAGCCCCGACGGCCAGGGCTACGAGCAGTACTTC.

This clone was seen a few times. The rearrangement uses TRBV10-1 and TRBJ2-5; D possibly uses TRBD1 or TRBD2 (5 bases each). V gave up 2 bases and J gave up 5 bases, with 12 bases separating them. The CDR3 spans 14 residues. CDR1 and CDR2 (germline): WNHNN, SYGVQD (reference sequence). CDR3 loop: CASSETGPGETQYF. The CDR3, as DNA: TGCGCCAGCAGTGAGACGGGGCCTGGGGAGACCCAGTACTTC.

The CDR3 region has the DNA TGTGCCAGCAGCTTATCGGGGACAAGAGTAACTAACACTGAAGCTTTCTTT. Its translation: CASSLSGTRVTNTEAFF. The rearrangement joins TRBV7-8 to TRBJ1-1; weak D call: TRBD1 (6 bases). CDR3 length equals 17 residues. The V gene lost 2 bases and the J gene lost 2 bases, with 18 bases spanning the gap. CDR1 and CDR2 from the germline V gene are SGHVS and FQNEAQ.

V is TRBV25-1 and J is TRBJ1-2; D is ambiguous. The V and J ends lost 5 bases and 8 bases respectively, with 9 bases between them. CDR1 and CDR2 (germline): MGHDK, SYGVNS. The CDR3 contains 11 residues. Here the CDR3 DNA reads TGTGCCAGCAGTCGAGGGTACGGCTACACCTTC. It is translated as CASSRGYGYTF.

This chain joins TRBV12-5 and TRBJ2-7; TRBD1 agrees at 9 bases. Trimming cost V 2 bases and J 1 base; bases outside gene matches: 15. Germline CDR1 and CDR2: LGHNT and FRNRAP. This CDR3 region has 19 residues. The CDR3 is CASGLIPQIRQGESYEQYF. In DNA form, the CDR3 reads TGTGCTAGTGGTTTGATCCCTCAGATCCGACAGGGGGAATCCTACGAGCAGTACTTC.

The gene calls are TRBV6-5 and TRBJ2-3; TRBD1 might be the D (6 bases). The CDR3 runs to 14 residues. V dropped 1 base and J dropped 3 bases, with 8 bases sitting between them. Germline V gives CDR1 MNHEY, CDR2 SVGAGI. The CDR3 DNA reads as TGTGCCAGCAGTTACTTGGGGGCGACAGATACGCAGTATTTT. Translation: CASSYLGATDTQYF.

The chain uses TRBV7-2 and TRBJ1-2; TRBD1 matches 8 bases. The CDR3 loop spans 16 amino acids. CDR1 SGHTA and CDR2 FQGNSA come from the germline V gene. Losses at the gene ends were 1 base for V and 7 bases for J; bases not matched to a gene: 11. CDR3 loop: CASSLGFPGGAFGYTF. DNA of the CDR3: TGTGCCAGCAGCTTAGGGTTTCCAGGGGGCGCATTTGGCTACACCTTC.

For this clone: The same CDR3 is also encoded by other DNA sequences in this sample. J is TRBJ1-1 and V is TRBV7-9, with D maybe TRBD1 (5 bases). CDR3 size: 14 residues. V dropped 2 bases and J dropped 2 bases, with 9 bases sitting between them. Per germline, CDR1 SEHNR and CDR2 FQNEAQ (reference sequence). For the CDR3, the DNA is TGTGCCAGCAGCTTACTCCAGGGTAACACTGAAGCTTTCTTT. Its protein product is CASSLLQGNTEAFF.